This is a list of T cell receptor beta chains from one sample in a study of CD8 T cells in Susac syndrome. One entry per CDR3 protein results from TCRdb running MiXCR on the immunoSEQ multiplex PCR reads. Of about 170,000 distinct CDR3 sequences detected, about 96% appear once; the ten largest clones hold 0.1% to 0.15%. Material: CD4+ T cells from PBMCs. The receptors come from a human donor with Susac syndrome. Both conserved end residues are part of each CDR3. A D gene is named only where the DNA matches it firmly. Clone size is shown for a subset of rows, as once, few, many or a class of expanded clone.

CSVEREQETQYF	TGCAGCGTTGAAAGGGAACAAGAGACCCAGTACTTC	TRBV29-1	NA	NA	TRBJ2-5
CAWSVGTEKLFF	TGTGCCTGGAGTGTTGGTACGGAAAAACTGTTTTTT	TRBV30	NA	NA	TRBJ1-4
CASSLQTHGYTF	TGTGCCAGCAGCCTACAGACCCATGGCTACACCTTC	TRBV7-2	NA	NA	TRBJ1-2
CAISESRVGSYNSPLHF	TGTGCCATCAGTGAGTCCAGGGTAGGCTCCTATAATTCACCCCTCCACTTT	TRBV10-3	NA	NA	TRBJ1-6
CASSEESYGYTF	TGTGCCAGCAGTGAAGAAAGCTATGGCTACACCTTC	TRBV2	NA	NA	TRBJ1-2
CASSQGTQEKLFF	TGCGCCAGCAGCCAAGGGACGCAGGAAAAACTGTTTTTT	TRBV4-3	NA	NA	TRBJ1-4
CASSLAVQSGPGTGELFF	TGCGCCAGCAGCTTGGCCGTTCAGTCTGGTCCAGGAACCGGGGAGCTGTTTTTT	TRBV5-1	NA	NA	TRBJ2-2
CASSPYETYEQYF	TGTGCCAGCTCACCATACGAAACTTACGAGCAGTACTTC	TRBV18	NA	once	TRBJ2-7
CSASARVGFSETQYF	TGCAGTGCTAGTGCAAGAGTAGGGTTCTCGGAGACCCAGTACTTC	TRBV20-1	NA	NA	TRBJ2-5
CASWDRLVYEQYF	TGTGCCAGCTGGGACAGGTTGGTCTACGAGCAGTACTTC	TRBV28	TRBD1	once	TRBJ2-7
CASSSGGETYEQYF	TGTGCCAGCAGCTCCGGGGGAGAAACCTACGAGCAGTACTTC	TRBV28	NA	NA	TRBJ2-7
CALGGYNEQFF	TGTGCCCTTGGGGGGTACAATGAGCAGTTCTTC	TRBV7-9	NA	NA	TRBJ2-1
CASSSNDLRNEQFF	TGCGCCAGCAGCTCCAACGACCTGAGGAATGAGCAGTTCTTC	TRBV5-1	NA	NA	TRBJ2-1